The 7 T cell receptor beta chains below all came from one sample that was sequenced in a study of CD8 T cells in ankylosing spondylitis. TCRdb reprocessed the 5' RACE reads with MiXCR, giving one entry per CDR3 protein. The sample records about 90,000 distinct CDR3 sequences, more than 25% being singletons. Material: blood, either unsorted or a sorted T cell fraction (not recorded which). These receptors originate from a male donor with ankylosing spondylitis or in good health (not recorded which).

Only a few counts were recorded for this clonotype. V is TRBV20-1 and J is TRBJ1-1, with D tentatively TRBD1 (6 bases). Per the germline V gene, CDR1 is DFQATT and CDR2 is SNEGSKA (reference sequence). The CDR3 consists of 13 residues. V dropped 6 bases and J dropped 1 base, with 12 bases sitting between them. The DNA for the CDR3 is TGCAGTGCAACCCGGACAGCGAACACTGAAGCTTTCTTT. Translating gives CSATRTANTEAFF.

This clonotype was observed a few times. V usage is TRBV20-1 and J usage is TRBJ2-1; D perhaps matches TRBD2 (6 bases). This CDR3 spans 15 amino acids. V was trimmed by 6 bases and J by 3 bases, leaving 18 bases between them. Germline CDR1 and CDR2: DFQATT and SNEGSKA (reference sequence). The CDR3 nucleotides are TGCAGTGCCAGCGGCACGGGGGACCTCTACAATGAGCAGTTCTTC. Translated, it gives CSASGTGDLYNEQFF.

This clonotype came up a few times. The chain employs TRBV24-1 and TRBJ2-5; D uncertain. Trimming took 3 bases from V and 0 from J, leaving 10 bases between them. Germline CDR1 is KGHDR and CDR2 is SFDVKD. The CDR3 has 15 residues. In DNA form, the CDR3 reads TGTGCCACCAGTGATCCGACAATCCACCAAGAGACCCAGTACTTC. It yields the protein CATSDPTIHQETQYF.

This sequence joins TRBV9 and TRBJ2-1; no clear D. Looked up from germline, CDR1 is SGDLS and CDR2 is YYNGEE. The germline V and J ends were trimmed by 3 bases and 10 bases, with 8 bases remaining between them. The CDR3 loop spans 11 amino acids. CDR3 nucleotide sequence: TGTGCCAGCAGCGGCGACGGAGAGCAGTTCTTC. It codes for CASSGDGEQFF.

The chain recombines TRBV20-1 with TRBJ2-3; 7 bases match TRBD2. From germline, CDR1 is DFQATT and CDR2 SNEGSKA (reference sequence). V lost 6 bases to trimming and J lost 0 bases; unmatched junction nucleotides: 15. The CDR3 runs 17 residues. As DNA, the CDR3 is TGCAGTGCCCTAACCCTCGCTGGCGGGGGAAGCACAGATACGCAGTATTTT. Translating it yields CSALTLAGGGSTDTQYF.

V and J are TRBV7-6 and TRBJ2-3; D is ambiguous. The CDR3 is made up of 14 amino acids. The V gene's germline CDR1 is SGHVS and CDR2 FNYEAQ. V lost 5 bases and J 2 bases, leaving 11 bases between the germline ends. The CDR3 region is CASSPSDPTDTQYF. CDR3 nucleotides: TGTGCCAGCAGCCCTTCGGATCCCACAGATACGCAGTATTTT.

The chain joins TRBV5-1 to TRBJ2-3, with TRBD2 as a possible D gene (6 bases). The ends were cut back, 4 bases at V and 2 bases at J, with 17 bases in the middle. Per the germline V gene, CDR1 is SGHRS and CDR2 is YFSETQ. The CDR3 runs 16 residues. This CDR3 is CASSGGSGVATDTQYF. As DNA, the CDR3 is TGCGCCAGCAGCGGGGGTAGCGGAGTCGCCACAGATACGCAGTATTTT.